The 9 T cell receptor beta chains below were found in one sample sequenced in a study of CD4 T cells in relation to SARS-CoV-2 and coronaviruses. CD4+ T cells from unexposed donors were obtained before the COVID-19 pandemic (2011-2018). Some clones are missing from TCRdb's copy, which holds only in-frame ones; the method was immunoSEQ multiplex PCR. The sample records some 69,000 clones, approximately 94% being singletons. Sequencing input: naive CD4+ T cells from PBMCs. Subset specified: naive CD4+ T cells isolated by negative enrichment. The origin of the receptors is a human donor in good health.

The DNA of the CDR3 is TGTGCCAGCACAACCGGGGCGGGCTATGGCTACACCTTC. Its protein product is CASTTGAGYGYTF. The chain links TRBV28 to TRBJ1-2, with TRBD1 as a possible D gene (5 bases). Germline lookup yields CDR1 MDHEN and CDR2 SYDVKM. Trimming took off 7 bases at V and 4 bases at J, with 13 bases between the two ends. The CDR3 is 13 amino acids.

The V call is TRBV5-1, the J call TRBJ2-2, with D possibly matching TRBD2 (5 bases). The germline CDR1 and CDR2 sequences are SGHRS and YFSETQ. The CDR3 has 18 amino acids. The ends were cut back, 4 bases at V and 1 base at J, with 20 bases in the middle. The CDR3 sequence is CASSQPRGTAMNTGELFF. As DNA, the CDR3 is TGCGCCAGCAGCCAACCCCGGGGAACGGCCATGAACACCGGGGAGCTGTTTTTT.

This chain links TRBV6-5 with TRBJ2-2, with 11 bases fitting TRBD2. V lost 4 bases and J lost 1; bases outside the gene matches: 2. The germline CDR1 and CDR2 sequences are MNHEY and SVGAGI. The CDR3 runs to 16 residues. CDR3 sequence: CASSSTSGRNTGELFF. In DNA, the CDR3 is TGTGCCAGCAGTTCAACTAGCGGGAGGAACACCGGGGAGCTGTTTTTT.

The rearrangement uses TRBV10-1 and TRBJ2-7; 8 bases fit TRBD1. The V gene's germline CDR1 is WNHNN and CDR2 SYGVQD (reference sequence). The CDR3 consists of 14 residues. The V and J ends lost 4 bases and 3 bases, in that order; junction bases with no gene match: 5. The CDR3 is CASSAGTGIYEQYF. In nucleotides, the CDR3 is TGCGCCAGCAGTGCGGGGACAGGAATCTACGAGCAGTACTTC.

The V call is TRBV28, the J call TRBJ1-2, with D unresolved. V was cut by 6 bases and J by 8 bases, with 13 bases left in between. CDR1 and CDR2 (germline): MDHEN, SYDVKM. The CDR3 runs 12 residues. The CDR3 coding sequence is TGTGCCAGCAGCCTCACGTCGGGGGGCTACACCTTC. Translation gives CASSLTSGGYTF.

The chain employs TRBV28 and TRBJ2-5, with D maybe TRBD1 (5 bases). V was trimmed by 7 bases and J by 5 bases, leaving 11 bases between them. Per the germline V gene, CDR1 is MDHEN and CDR2 is SYDVKM. The CDR3 has 12 amino acids. The CDR3 nucleotides are TGTGCCAGCAACCAGGGTATCGAGACCCAGTACTTC. Encoded protein: CASNQGIETQYF. The full variable domain, completed using reference TRBV28 and TRBJ2-5, is DVKVTQSSRYLVKRTGEKVFLECVQDMDHENMFWYRQDPGLGLRLIYFSYDVKMKEKGDIPEGYSVSREKKERFSLILESASTNQTSMYLCASNQGIETQYFGPGTRLLVL.

The chain carries TRBV4-1 and TRBJ2-1; 10 bases are shared with TRBD2. Germline lookup yields CDR1 MGHRA and CDR2 YSYEKL. V dropped 2 bases and J dropped 2; count of bases not matched to a gene: 6. This CDR3 spans 17 amino acids. CDR3 sequence reads: CASSQPPGTSAYNEQFF. CDR3 bases: TGCGCCAGCAGCCAACCCCCCGGGACTAGCGCCTACAATGAGCAGTTCTTC.

J is TRBJ2-2 and V is TRBV28; D possibly corresponds to TRBD1 (5 bases). CDR1 is MDHEN and CDR2 is SYDVKM in the germline V gene. V shed 6 bases and J shed 3 bases, with 11 bases lying between them. The CDR3 runs to 14 residues. The CDR3 is CASRNTGDTGELFF. The CDR3 DNA follows: TGTGCCAGCAGAAACACAGGAGACACCGGGGAGCTGTTTTTT.

The V gene is TRBV7-2, the J gene TRBJ1-3; 7 positions agree with TRBD1. The V gene's germline CDR1 is SGHTA and CDR2 FQGNSA. The CDR3 loop spans 19 amino acids. The V gene end was trimmed by 5 bases and the J gene end by 0 bases; junction bases not matched to a gene: 16. CDR3 DNA: TGTGCCAGCAGCCCACGAGTTCGGGACAGATTAAACTCTGGAAACACCATATATTTT. Protein: CASSPRVRDRLNSGNTIYF.